The rows below give T cell receptor beta chains drawn from one sample of a study of blood T cell repertoires in COVID-19. Measured with immunoSEQ multiplex PCR; TCRdb has only the in-frame clones, and not every one. Counted here are approximately 290,000 clones, around 81% occurring once; the ten biggest clones make up 15% to 18%. The sample taken for sequencing was peripheral blood. These receptor sequences come from a person aged 70 to 85 with COVID-19, enrolled during active disease. Both conserved end residues are part of each CDR3. The D gene is left open where the match is weak. Size tells how often a clone was seen (once, few, many) or the class of an expanded clone, and some rows leave it out.

abundance: many
d_gene: TRBD1
j_gene: TRBJ1-1
v_gene: TRBV5-4
CDR3nt: TGTGCCAGCAGCTTGGGGACAGGGGGCGCCTTGAAAGCTTTCTTT
CDR3aa: CASSLGTGGALKAFF

abundance: NA
d_gene: TRBD1
j_gene: TRBJ2-5
v_gene: TRBV19
CDR3nt: TGTGCCAGTAGTCCCCGGGACAGTATCGTCCAAGAGACCCAGTACTTC
CDR3aa: CASSPRDSIVQETQYF

abundance: NA
d_gene: TRBD2
j_gene: TRBJ2-3
v_gene: TRBV5-5
CDR3nt: TGTGCCAGCAGCTTGCGGGGGGACACAGATACGCAGTATTTT
CDR3aa: CASSLRGDTDTQYF

abundance: NA
d_gene: NA
j_gene: TRBJ1-2
v_gene: TRBV14
CDR3nt: TGTGCCAGCAGCCAACTGACAGAGAGTTTCTATGGCTACACCTTC
CDR3aa: CASSQLTESFYGYTF

abundance: NA
d_gene: TRBD2
j_gene: TRBJ2-3
v_gene: TRBV11-3
CDR3nt: TGTGCCAGCAGCTTAGGGCGGGAGGCGGGCACAGATACGCAGTATTTT
CDR3aa: CASSLGREAGTDTQYF

abundance: NA
d_gene: TRBD1
j_gene: TRBJ2-5
v_gene: TRBV14
CDR3nt: TGTGCCAGCAGCCGGACAGGGAAAATTAGCGGAGCGTACCAAGAGACCCAGTACTTC
CDR3aa: CASSRTGKISGAYQETQYF

abundance: NA
d_gene: TRBD1
j_gene: TRBJ1-1
v_gene: TRBV7-2
CDR3nt: TGTGCCAGCAGCGAGACAGGGGGCACTGAAGCTTTCTTT
CDR3aa: CASSETGGTEAFF

abundance: NA
d_gene: TRBD1
j_gene: TRBJ1-5
v_gene: TRBV19
CDR3nt: TGTGCCAGTAGTATTCTTGCCGGGACAGGCACCAATCAGCCCCAGCATTTT
CDR3aa: CASSILAGTGTNQPQHF

abundance: once
d_gene: TRBD1
j_gene: TRBJ1-1
v_gene: TRBV20-1
CDR3nt: TGCAGTGCTAGTGGGGACAGGGGCACTGAAGCTTTCTTT
CDR3aa: CSASGDRGTEAFF

abundance: NA
d_gene: NA
j_gene: TRBJ2-7
v_gene: TRBV6-2/TRBV6-3
CDR3nt: TGTGCCAGCAGTTACTCGATTTCAGGGATGGACATCTACGAGCAGTACTTC
CDR3aa: CASSYSISGMDIYEQYF

abundance: once
d_gene: NA
j_gene: TRBJ1-2
v_gene: TRBV6-5
CDR3nt: TGTGCCAGCGGCCCCAGAGGGACACGCGGCTACACCTTC
CDR3aa: CASGPRGTRGYTF

abundance: NA
d_gene: NA
j_gene: TRBJ2-7
v_gene: TRBV30
CDR3nt: TGTGCCTGGAGTTACACCTCTAGCGAGGGCGAGCAGTACTTC
CDR3aa: CAWSYTSSEGEQYF

abundance: many
d_gene: TRBD2
j_gene: TRBJ2-2
v_gene: TRBV3-1/TRBV3-2
CDR3nt: TGTGCCAGCAGCCAAGACCTAGCGGGATACACCGGGGAGCTGTTTTTT
CDR3aa: CASSQDLAGYTGELFF

abundance: NA
d_gene: NA
j_gene: TRBJ2-2
v_gene: TRBV9
CDR3nt: TGTGCCAGCACCGCGGAGGTGGGGTACGCGAACACCGGGGAGCTGTTTTTT
CDR3aa: CASTAEVGYANTGELFF

abundance: NA
d_gene: NA
j_gene: TRBJ2-6
v_gene: TRBV6-4
CDR3nt: TGTGCCAGCAGTGAAGACAGTTTCGGGGCCAACGTCCTGACTTTC
CDR3aa: CASSEDSFGANVLTF

abundance: NA
d_gene: NA
j_gene: TRBJ1-3
v_gene: TRBV5-1
CDR3nt: TGCGCCAGCAGCTTGGAAGGAGGAGGGGCTTTCTCTGGAAACACCATATATTTT
CDR3aa: CASSLEGGGAFSGNTIYF

abundance: NA
d_gene: NA
j_gene: TRBJ1-1
v_gene: TRBV12-3/TRBV12-4
CDR3nt: TGTGCCAGCAGTTTGTCGGGGAACACTGAAGCTTTCTTT
CDR3aa: CASSLSGNTEAFF

abundance: NA
d_gene: NA
j_gene: TRBJ1-2
v_gene: TRBV5-5
CDR3nt: TGTGCCAGCAGCTTGCCGACTAGGGGCTACACCTTC
CDR3aa: CASSLPTRGYTF

abundance: NA
d_gene: NA
j_gene: TRBJ2-5
v_gene: TRBV9
CDR3nt: TGTGCCAGCAATAGCGGATTGCCCCAAGAGACCCAGTACTTC
CDR3aa: CASNSGLPQETQYF

abundance: NA
d_gene: NA
j_gene: TRBJ2-5
v_gene: TRBV7-2
CDR3nt: TGTGCCAGCAGCGCGCGGCTTTCGGGAGAGACCCAGTACTTC
CDR3aa: CASSARLSGETQYF

abundance: NA
d_gene: TRBD1
j_gene: TRBJ1-5
v_gene: TRBV30
CDR3nt: TGTGCCTGGAGTGCGGAGGGGGCGAATGTCCACAGTCAGCCCCAGCATTTT
CDR3aa: CAWSAEGANVHSQPQHF

abundance: once
d_gene: NA
j_gene: TRBJ1-2
v_gene: TRBV7-3
CDR3nt: TGTGCCAGCAGCTCGTTGACAGGTCACTATGGCTACACCTTC
CDR3aa: CASSSLTGHYGYTF

abundance: NA
d_gene: NA
j_gene: TRBJ2-4
v_gene: TRBV28
CDR3nt: TGTGCCACCCAGTCAGGGGTGAATGGAAACATTCAGTACTTC
CDR3aa: CATQSGVNGNIQYF

abundance: NA
d_gene: NA
j_gene: TRBJ1-3
v_gene: TRBV19
CDR3nt: TGTGCCAGTACCGATTGGAGTACTGGAAACACCATATATTTT
CDR3aa: CASTDWSTGNTIYF

abundance: few
d_gene: TRBD1
j_gene: TRBJ1-5
v_gene: TRBV3-1/TRBV3-2
CDR3nt: TGTGCCAGCAGCCGAAGACAGGGGGATAATCAGCCCCAGCATTTT
CDR3aa: CASSRRQGDNQPQHF

abundance: NA
d_gene: TRBD1
j_gene: TRBJ2-6
v_gene: TRBV6-1
CDR3nt: TGTGCCAGCAGTGAAAGGGACAGAGGCCGGATAGCTGGGGCCAACGTCCTGACTTTC
CDR3aa: CASSERDRGRIAGANVLTF

abundance: NA
d_gene: TRBD2
j_gene: TRBJ2-1
v_gene: TRBV15
CDR3nt: TGTGCCACCAGCAGAGATTTGAGCGGGGGCCAGTTCTTC
CDR3aa: CATSRDLSGGQFF

abundance: NA
d_gene: TRBD1
j_gene: TRBJ2-3
v_gene: TRBV5-5
CDR3nt: TGTGCCAGCAACAGGGGCATCACAGATACGCAGTATTTT
CDR3aa: CASNRGITDTQYF

abundance: NA
d_gene: NA
j_gene: TRBJ1-3
v_gene: TRBV9
CDR3nt: TGTGCCAGCAGTGGAGGGACCGGAAACACCATATATTTT
CDR3aa: CASSGGTGNTIYF

abundance: NA
d_gene: NA
j_gene: TRBJ1-1
v_gene: TRBV19
CDR3nt: TGTGCCAGTAGTATAGATTATGGTCCGGGGAGGCGACCTGAAGCTTTCTTT
CDR3aa: CASSIDYGPGRRPEAFF

abundance: NA
d_gene: NA
j_gene: TRBJ2-3
v_gene: TRBV9
CDR3nt: TGTGCCAGCAGCGTTGGGACTTCCACTAGCACAGATACGCAGTATTTT
CDR3aa: CASSVGTSTSTDTQYF

abundance: NA
d_gene: TRBD2
j_gene: TRBJ2-2
v_gene: TRBV24-1
CDR3nt: TGTGCCACCAGTGGTCGCCCAGCGGGAGGGCCTAAGGGCGGGGAGCTGTTTTTT
CDR3aa: CATSGRPAGGPKGGELFF

abundance: NA
d_gene: NA
j_gene: TRBJ1-2
v_gene: TRBV18
CDR3nt: TGTGCCAGCTCACCAGGGGGCAGTAACTATGGCTACACCTTC
CDR3aa: CASSPGGSNYGYTF

abundance: NA
d_gene: NA
j_gene: TRBJ1-2
v_gene: TRBV2
CDR3nt: TGTGCCAGCAGTGGGACAGTCTATGGCTACACCTTC
CDR3aa: CASSGTVYGYTF

abundance: NA
d_gene: NA
j_gene: TRBJ2-2
v_gene: TRBV2
CDR3nt: TGTGCCAGCAGTGAAGTCGGGGCCGGGGAGCTGTTTTTT
CDR3aa: CASSEVGAGELFF

abundance: NA
d_gene: TRBD1
j_gene: TRBJ1-6
v_gene: TRBV28
CDR3nt: TGTGCCAGCAGTCCCGACAGGGGGGGATTGCGACCCCTCCACTTT
CDR3aa: CASSPDRGGLRPLHF

abundance: NA
d_gene: NA
j_gene: TRBJ1-4
v_gene: TRBV30
CDR3nt: TGTGCCTGGAGTGTGGGACACATCGAAAAACTGTTTTTT
CDR3aa: CAWSVGHIEKLFF

abundance: NA
d_gene: NA
j_gene: TRBJ1-3
v_gene: TRBV9
CDR3nt: TGTGCCAGCAGCGAGGGGCCTGGAAACACCATATATTTT
CDR3aa: CASSEGPGNTIYF

abundance: NA
d_gene: TRBD1
j_gene: TRBJ2-7
v_gene: TRBV6-2/TRBV6-3
CDR3nt: TGTGCCAGCAGTGCGACAGGGGCTGGGGAGCAGTACTTC
CDR3aa: CASSATGAGEQYF

abundance: NA
d_gene: TRBD1
j_gene: TRBJ2-3
v_gene: TRBV24-1
CDR3nt: TGTGCCACCAGTGATCGGCGCTTGGGTCTAACGGGACAGGGGACAGATACGCAGTATTTT
CDR3aa: CATSDRRLGLTGQGTDTQYF

abundance: NA
d_gene: NA
j_gene: TRBJ1-5
v_gene: TRBV27
CDR3nt: TGTGCCAGCAGTCTTGGGTCGCGGGGCAATCAGCCCCAGCATTTT
CDR3aa: CASSLGSRGNQPQHF

abundance: NA
d_gene: TRBD1
j_gene: TRBJ1-4
v_gene: TRBV28
CDR3nt: TGTGCCAGCAGCCCTGGGGGGACAGGGGGCCGGCAACTGTTTTTT
CDR3aa: CASSPGGTGGRQLFF

abundance: once
d_gene: NA
j_gene: TRBJ2-1
v_gene: TRBV4-1
CDR3nt: TGCGCCAGCAGCCCGGGAGTCGTGGTCCCCCGGCGGGAGCAGTTCTTC
CDR3aa: CASSPGVVVPRREQFF

abundance: NA
d_gene: NA
j_gene: TRBJ2-1
v_gene: TRBV7-2
CDR3nt: TGTGCCAGCAGCCCTCACGGGGGCTCCTACAATGAGCAGTTCTTC
CDR3aa: CASSPHGGSYNEQFF

abundance: NA
d_gene: TRBD1
j_gene: TRBJ2-1
v_gene: TRBV19
CDR3nt: TGTGCCACCCACAGGGGATCGAGGATCAATGAGCAGTTCTTC
CDR3aa: CATHRGSRINEQFF

abundance: NA
d_gene: NA
j_gene: TRBJ1-6
v_gene: TRBV19
CDR3nt: TGTGCCAGTAGTATAGAGGGCCAGCGGTCACCCCTCCACTTT
CDR3aa: CASSIEGQRSPLHF

abundance: NA
d_gene: NA
j_gene: TRBJ2-7
v_gene: TRBV28
CDR3nt: TGTGCCAGCAGTTTATTAATTAAATACTACGAGCAGTACTTC
CDR3aa: CASSLLIKYYEQYF

abundance: NA
d_gene: NA
j_gene: TRBJ1-3
v_gene: TRBV9
CDR3nt: TGTGCCAGCAGCAGACGACCGGCGGATGGAAACACCATATATTTT
CDR3aa: CASSRRPADGNTIYF

abundance: NA
d_gene: NA
j_gene: TRBJ1-6
v_gene: TRBV6-5
CDR3nt: TGTGCCAGCAGTTACGTTGAGAGGAATTCACCCCTCCACTTT
CDR3aa: CASSYVERNSPLHF

abundance: NA
d_gene: TRBD1
j_gene: TRBJ1-4
v_gene: TRBV4-1
CDR3nt: TGCGCCAGCAGCCTCCCGACGGGACAGGCCTTCCGAAGAACTAATGAAAAACTGTTTTTT
CDR3aa: CASSLPTGQAFRRTNEKLFF

abundance: NA
d_gene: NA
j_gene: TRBJ2-7
v_gene: TRBV3-1/TRBV3-2
CDR3nt: TGTGCCAGCAGCCGGCAGGGGTGCGAGCAGTACTTC
CDR3aa: CASSRQGCEQYF

abundance: NA
d_gene: TRBD2
j_gene: TRBJ2-3
v_gene: TRBV18
CDR3nt: TGTGCCAGCTCACCATTGGGTAGCGGGGGCACAGATACGCAGTATTTT
CDR3aa: CASSPLGSGGTDTQYF

abundance: NA
d_gene: TRBD1
j_gene: TRBJ2-1
v_gene: TRBV7-9
CDR3nt: TGTGCCAGCAGCTTGACAGGGGACCCGTTCTTC
CDR3aa: CASSLTGDPFF

abundance: NA
d_gene: TRBD2
j_gene: TRBJ2-3
v_gene: TRBV5-1
CDR3nt: TGCGCCAGCACCGCTTGGGGCGGGAGTGTTGTGGATACGCAGTATTTT
CDR3aa: CASTAWGGSVVDTQYF